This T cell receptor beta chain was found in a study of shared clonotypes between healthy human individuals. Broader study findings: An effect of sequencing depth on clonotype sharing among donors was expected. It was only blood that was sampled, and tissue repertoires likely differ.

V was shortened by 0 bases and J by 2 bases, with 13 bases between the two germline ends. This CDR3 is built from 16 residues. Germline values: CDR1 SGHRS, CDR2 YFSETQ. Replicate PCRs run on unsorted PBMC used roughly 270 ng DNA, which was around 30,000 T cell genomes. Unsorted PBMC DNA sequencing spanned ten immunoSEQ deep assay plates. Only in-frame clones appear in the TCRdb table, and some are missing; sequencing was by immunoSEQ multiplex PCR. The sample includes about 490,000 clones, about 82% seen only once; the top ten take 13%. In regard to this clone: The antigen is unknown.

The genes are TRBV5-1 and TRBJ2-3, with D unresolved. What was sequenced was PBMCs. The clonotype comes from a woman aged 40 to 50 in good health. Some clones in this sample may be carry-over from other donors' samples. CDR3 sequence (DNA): TGCGCCAGCAGCTTGGCGCAGACGACTCACACAGATACGCAGTATTTT. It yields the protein CASSLAQTTHTDTQYF. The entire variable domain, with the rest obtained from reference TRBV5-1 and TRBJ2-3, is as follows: KAGVTQTPRYLIKTRGQQVTLSCSPISGHRSVSWYQQTPGQGLQFLFEYFSETQRNKGNFPGRFSGRQFSNSRSEMNVSTLELGDSALYLCASSLAQTTHTDTQYFGPGTRLTVL.